Reported below is one T cell receptor (beta chain). This entry is derived from a study of blood T cell repertoires in COVID-19. Study as a whole: Collection of acute and convalescent COVID-19 samples took place in the United States, Italy and Spain. Sample material is recorded as cDNA or gDNA derived from T cells, B-cell-depleted T cells, or PBMCs.

Study processing details: For nucleated cells, counts were estimated from reference gene primer amplification. Repertoires were generated with immunoSEQ multiplex PCR, while TCRdb's copy carries only in-frame clones and drops some. V and J calls and clone size follow that table, whereas D and trimming were derived from the DNA. The sample has roughly 230,000 clones, roughly nine tenths seen once. The CDR3 contains 18 residues. Germline V gene lookup returns CDR1 MNHEY and CDR2 SMNVEV (reference sequence). The V end lost 1 base, the J end lost 4 bases, and 23 bases lay between the germline ends. The sequence was collected from a woman aged 40 to 55 who had recovered from COVID-19. Sequenced input: peripheral blood. The chain carries TRBV27 and TRBJ2-7; D is undetermined. The CDR3 DNA is TGTGCCAGCAGTTTATATCCCCCCCGAATACTTAACTTATACGAGCAGTACTTC. It specifies CASSLYPPRILNLYEQYF.